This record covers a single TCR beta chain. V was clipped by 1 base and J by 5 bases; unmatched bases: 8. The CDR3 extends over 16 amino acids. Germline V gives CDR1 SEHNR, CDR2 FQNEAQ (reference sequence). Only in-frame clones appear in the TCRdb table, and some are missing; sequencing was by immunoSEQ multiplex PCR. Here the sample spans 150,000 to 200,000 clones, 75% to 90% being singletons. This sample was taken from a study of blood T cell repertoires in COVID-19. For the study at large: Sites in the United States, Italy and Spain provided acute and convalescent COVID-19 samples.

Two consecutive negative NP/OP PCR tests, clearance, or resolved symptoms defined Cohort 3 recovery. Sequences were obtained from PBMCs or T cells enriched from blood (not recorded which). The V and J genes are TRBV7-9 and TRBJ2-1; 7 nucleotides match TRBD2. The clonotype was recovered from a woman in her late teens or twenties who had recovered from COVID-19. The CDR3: CASSLVGGRTNNEQFF. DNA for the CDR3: TGTGCCAGCAGCTTAGTCGGCGGGAGAACCAACAATGAGCAGTTCTTC. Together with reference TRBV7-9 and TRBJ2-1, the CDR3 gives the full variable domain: DTGVSQNPRHKITKRGQNVTFRCDPISEHNRLYWYRQTLGQGPEFLTYFQNEAQLEKSRLLSDRFSAERPKGSFSTLEIQRTEQGDSAMYLCASSLVGGRTNNEQFFGPGTRLTVL.